The 21 T cell receptor beta chains below come from one sample, sequenced in a study of radiotherapy plus CTLA-4 blockade in lung cancer. The data were produced by immunoSEQ multiplex PCR, yet TCRdb's version contains in-frame clones alone and is incomplete. The sample holds roughly 14,000 clones, 87% seen once. Source: peripheral blood, taken from a patient treated with radiotherapy plus ipilimumab. The receptors shown here come from a human donor with non-small cell lung cancer that progressed on radiotherapy plus ipilimumab. Some clones in this sample may be carry-over from other donors' samples.

The rearrangement joins TRBV7-9 to TRBJ2-6; weak D call: TRBD1 (6 bases). Trimming took off 5 bases at V and 4 bases at J, with 12 bases between the two ends. From germline, CDR1 is SEHNR and CDR2 FQNEAQ (reference sequence). This CDR3 contains 15 residues. The DNA of the CDR3 is TGTGCCAGCAGCGCCTCAGGGGCAGGGGCCAACGTCCTGACTTTC. This gives the protein CASSASGAGANVLTF.

The chain carries TRBV18 and TRBJ2-3; 9 positions agree with TRBD1. The germline V gene encodes CDR1 KGHSH and CDR2 LQKENI. The CDR3 contains 15 residues. Losses at the gene ends were 3 bases for V and 2 bases for J; bases not matched to a gene: 3. The CDR3 protein is CASSPDRGLTDTQYF. The DNA for the CDR3 is TGTGCCAGCTCACCGGACAGGGGTCTCACAGATACGCAGTATTTT.

The chain links TRBV19 to TRBJ2-3; 7 positions match TRBD2. Germline V gives CDR1 LNHDA, CDR2 SQIVND (reference sequence). Losses at the gene ends were 5 bases for V and 2 bases for J; bases not matched to a gene: 10. CDR3 length equals 16 residues. CDR3 nucleotides: TGTGCCAGTAGTGCCCGACTAGCAGGACCCACAGATACGCAGTATTTT. Protein sequence: CASSARLAGPTDTQYF.

CDR3 bases: TGTGCCAGCACCGCCAATCGGGGAGACTTAGCTTTCTTT. Its translation is CASTANRGDLAFF. The V call is TRBV7-2, the J call TRBJ1-1; no reliable D call. The CDR3 has 13 residues. Germline values: CDR1 SGHTA, CDR2 FQGNSA. The ends were cut back, 7 bases at V and 10 bases at J, with 19 bases in the middle.

This chain links TRBV19 with TRBJ1-2, with D perhaps matching TRBD1 (6 bases). The germline V and J ends were trimmed by 3 bases and 5 bases, with 7 bases remaining between them. The CDR3 has 12 amino acids. Germline V gene sequence: CDR1 LNHDA, CDR2 SQIVND (reference sequence). For the CDR3, the DNA is TGTGCCAGTAGTATGAGGGGGTATGGCTACACCTTC. Translated: CASSMRGYGYTF.

The chain carries TRBV28 and TRBJ2-7; 7 bases agree with TRBD2. Unmatched junction bases numbered 4, after V lost 3 bases and J lost 2 bases. Germline-derived CDR1 and CDR2 are MDHEN and SYDVKM. The CDR3 is made up of 14 amino acids. The CDR3 coding sequence is TGTGCCAGCAGTTTGGGGGGGAGGGCCTACGAGCAGTACTTC. It translates to CASSLGGRAYEQYF.

The chain has TRBV28 and TRBJ2-7, with TRBD1 matching 9 bases. Trimming took 8 bases from V and 2 from J; bases not matched to a gene: 13. The CDR3 loop spans 16 amino acids. Germline CDR1 MDHEN, CDR2 SYDVKM. The CDR3 DNA reads TGTGCCAGCCGATACAGGCCACGGGACAGGGCCTACGAGCAGTACTTC. Amino acids: CASRYRPRDRAYEQYF.

The chain couples TRBV27 to TRBJ1-2; D may be TRBD1 (5 bases). Trimming left V 3 bases short and J 4 bases short, with 12 bases between. Germline assignment: CDR1 MNHEY and CDR2 SMNVEV (reference sequence). This CDR3 is 14 amino acids long. The CDR3 reads CASSFGGRGYGYTF. CDR3 nucleotides: TGTGCCAGCAGTTTTGGGGGGAGAGGCTATGGCTACACCTTC.

This clone was seen a single time. This chain uses TRBV15 with TRBJ2-1; 7 bases are a match to TRBD1. The J segment lost 4 bases and the V segment lost 8 bases, leaving 17 bases of the junction unmatched. In germline, CDR1 is LNHNV, CDR2 YYDKDF (reference sequence). This CDR3 comprises 17 residues. The CDR3 reads CATGKSGQPLNYNEQFF. CDR3 coding DNA: TGTGCCACCGGAAAATCGGGACAGCCTTTGAATTACAATGAGCAGTTCTTC.

This clone was found once. The genes are TRBV7-3 and TRBJ2-2; TRBD2 matches 10 bases. Germline CDR1 reads SGHTA; CDR2 reads FQGTGA. The CDR3 contains 16 residues. V dropped 3 bases and J dropped 0; count of bases not matched to a gene: 1. The chain's CDR3 is CASSFSGGPNTGELFF. In nucleotides, the CDR3 is TGTGCCAGCAGCTTTAGCGGGGGGCCGAACACCGGGGAGCTGTTTTTT.

V gene TRBV13 combines with J gene TRBJ2-2, with 11 bases aligning to TRBD2. This CDR3 comprises 18 residues. Germline CDR1 is PRHDT and CDR2 is FYEKMQ (reference sequence). J gave up 3 bases and V 7 bases, and 13 bases lay outside the gene matches. In DNA, the CDR3 is TGTGCCAGCACCGACAGGGGTAGCGGGAGGGAAGACACCGGGGAGCTGTTTTTT. The encoded protein is CASTDRGSGREDTGELFF.

This sequence joins TRBV30 and TRBJ2-7, with 9 bases identical to TRBD1. Germline V gene sequence: CDR1 GTSNPN, CDR2 SVGIG (reference sequence). The CDR3 runs 13 residues. V shed 4 bases and J 6 bases; nucleotides not matched to a gene: 7. The CDR3 sequence: CAWIQQGAREQYF. CDR3 nucleotide sequence: TGTGCCTGGATTCAACAGGGGGCACGCGAGCAGTACTTC.

The rearrangement uses TRBV7-2 and TRBJ2-1; TRBD1 matches at 10 bases. Per germline, CDR1 SGHTA and CDR2 FQGNSA. This CDR3 comprises 15 residues. The ends lost 5 bases at V and 4 bases at J; junction bases unmatched: 5. CDR3 sequence (DNA): TGTGCCAGCAGCCTGACAGGGGGCTTGTACAATGAGCAGTTCTTC. The encoded protein is CASSLTGGLYNEQFF.

The chain has TRBV11-2 and TRBJ2-5; 12 bases fit TRBD1. The V gene end was trimmed by 5 bases and the J gene end by 11 bases; junction bases not matched to a gene: 9. The CDR3 spans 14 residues. CDR1 SGHAT and CDR2 FQNNGV come from the germline V gene. The CDR3 reads CASSPGTGGLGQYF. CDR3 DNA sequence: TGTGCCAGCAGCCCAGGGACAGGGGGCCTTGGTCAGTACTTC.

The chain has TRBV25-1 and TRBJ2-1, with 11 bases that match TRBD2. Germline CDR1 and CDR2: MGHDK and SYGVNS. Trimming removed 6 bases from V and 7 bases from J; junction bases left unmatched: 5. The CDR3 is made up of 14 amino acids. In DNA form, the CDR3 reads TGTGCCAGCAGGAAGGGACTAGCGGAAAATGAGCAGTTCTTC. This gives the protein CASRKGLAENEQFF.

This CDR3 reads CASSVYWDTSTGELFF. CDR3 DNA: TGTGCCAGTAGTGTTTACTGGGACACATCCACCGGGGAGCTGTTTTTT. The genes are TRBV19 and TRBJ2-2; D might be TRBD1 (6 bases). Germline assignment: CDR1 LNHDA and CDR2 SQIVND (reference sequence). V was pared by 5 bases and J by 4 bases, with 17 bases between. This CDR3 has 16 amino acids.

The rearrangement links TRBV7-9 to TRBJ2-5; weak D call: TRBD2 (5 bases). Per the germline V gene, CDR1 is SEHNR and CDR2 is FQNEAQ (reference sequence). The CDR3 contains 15 residues. V shed 4 bases and J shed 7 bases, with 19 bases lying between them. The CDR3 reads CASSSAPSGSGTQYF. Written as DNA, the CDR3 is TGTGCCAGCAGCTCCGCCCCCTCGGGGAGTGGGACCCAGTACTTC. Complete variable domain (other parts from reference TRBV7-9 and TRBJ2-5): DTGVSQNPRHKITKRGQNVTFRCDPISEHNRLYWYRQTLGQGPEFLTYFQNEAQLEKSRLLSDRFSAERPKGSFSTLEIQRTEQGDSAMYLCASSSAPSGSGTQYFGPGTRLLVL.

The chain carries TRBV7-6 and TRBJ2-3; D possibly corresponds to TRBD2 (6 bases). V dropped 5 bases and J dropped 8 bases, with 17 bases sitting between them. Germline CDR1 SGHVS, CDR2 FNYEAQ. The CDR3 spans 14 residues. CDR3 in DNA: TGTGCCAGCAGCCCTAGCGTGGGGATTGGTACGCAGTATTTT. It is translated as CASSPSVGIGTQYF.

The V and J genes are TRBV27 and TRBJ2-1; TRBD2 matches 12 bases. Trimming at V came to 6 bases and at J to 15 bases, leaving 15 bases not matched to a gene. Per germline, CDR1 MNHEY and CDR2 SMNVEV (reference sequence). The CDR3 spans 15 residues. The CDR3: CASRPSGGAWERGFF. The CDR3 DNA follows: TGTGCCAGCAGGCCTAGCGGGGGGGCCTGGGAGAGAGGGTTCTTC.

V gene TRBV10-3 combines with J gene TRBJ2-2, with D unclear. Germline assignment: CDR1 ENHRY and CDR2 SYGVKD. CDR3 length: 13 amino acids. With 5 bases removed from V and 7 bases from J, the gap between germline ends came to 11 bases. CDR3 sequence reads: CAISQGRGGELFF. The DNA of the CDR3 is TGTGCCATCAGTCAAGGTCGCGGCGGGGAGCTGTTTTTT.

V gene TRBV19 combines with J gene TRBJ2-7; D is possibly TRBD1 (6 bases). CDR3 size: 11 residues. V was trimmed by 9 bases and J by 3 bases, leaving 9 bases between them. The germline CDR1 and CDR2 sequences are LNHDA and SQIVND (reference sequence). In DNA form, the CDR3 reads TGTGCCAGCGGACAGCTCTACGAGCAGTACTTC. It specifies CASGQLYEQYF.